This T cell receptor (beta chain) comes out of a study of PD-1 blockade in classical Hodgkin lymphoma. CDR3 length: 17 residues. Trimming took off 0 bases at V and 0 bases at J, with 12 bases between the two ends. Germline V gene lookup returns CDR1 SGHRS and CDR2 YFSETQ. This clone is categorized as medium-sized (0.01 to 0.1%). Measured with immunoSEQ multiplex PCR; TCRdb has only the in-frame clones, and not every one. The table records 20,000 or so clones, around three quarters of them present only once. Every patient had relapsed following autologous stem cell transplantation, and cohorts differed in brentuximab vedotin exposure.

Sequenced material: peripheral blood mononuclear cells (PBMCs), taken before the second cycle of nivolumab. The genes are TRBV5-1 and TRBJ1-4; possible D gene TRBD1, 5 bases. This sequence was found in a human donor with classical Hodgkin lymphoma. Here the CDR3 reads CASSLAHGGATNEKLFF. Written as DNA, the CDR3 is TGCGCCAGCAGCTTGGCCCATGGAGGGGCAACTAATGAAAAACTGTTTTTT.